This record concerns one T cell receptor beta chain sequence. The data stem from a study of technical replicates of blood from a few donors. TCRdb's table, derived via immunoSEQ multiplex PCR, lists solely in-frame clones and lacks some. The sample has approximately 81,000 clones, 75% to 90% seen once. The CDR3 is 12 amino acids. The V and J ends lost 4 bases and 13 bases, in that order; junction bases with no gene match: 10. Germline lookup yields CDR1 KGHSH and CDR2 LQKENI. V gene TRBV18 combines with J gene TRBJ2-7, with 7 bases that match TRBD1. The sample comprised PBMCs. This sequence originates from a human donor in good health. Some clones in this sample may be carry-over from other donors' samples. Here the CDR3 DNA reads TGTGCCAGCTCACGTGGTCGAGACAGGGCTTACTTC. It encodes CASSRGRDRAYF.